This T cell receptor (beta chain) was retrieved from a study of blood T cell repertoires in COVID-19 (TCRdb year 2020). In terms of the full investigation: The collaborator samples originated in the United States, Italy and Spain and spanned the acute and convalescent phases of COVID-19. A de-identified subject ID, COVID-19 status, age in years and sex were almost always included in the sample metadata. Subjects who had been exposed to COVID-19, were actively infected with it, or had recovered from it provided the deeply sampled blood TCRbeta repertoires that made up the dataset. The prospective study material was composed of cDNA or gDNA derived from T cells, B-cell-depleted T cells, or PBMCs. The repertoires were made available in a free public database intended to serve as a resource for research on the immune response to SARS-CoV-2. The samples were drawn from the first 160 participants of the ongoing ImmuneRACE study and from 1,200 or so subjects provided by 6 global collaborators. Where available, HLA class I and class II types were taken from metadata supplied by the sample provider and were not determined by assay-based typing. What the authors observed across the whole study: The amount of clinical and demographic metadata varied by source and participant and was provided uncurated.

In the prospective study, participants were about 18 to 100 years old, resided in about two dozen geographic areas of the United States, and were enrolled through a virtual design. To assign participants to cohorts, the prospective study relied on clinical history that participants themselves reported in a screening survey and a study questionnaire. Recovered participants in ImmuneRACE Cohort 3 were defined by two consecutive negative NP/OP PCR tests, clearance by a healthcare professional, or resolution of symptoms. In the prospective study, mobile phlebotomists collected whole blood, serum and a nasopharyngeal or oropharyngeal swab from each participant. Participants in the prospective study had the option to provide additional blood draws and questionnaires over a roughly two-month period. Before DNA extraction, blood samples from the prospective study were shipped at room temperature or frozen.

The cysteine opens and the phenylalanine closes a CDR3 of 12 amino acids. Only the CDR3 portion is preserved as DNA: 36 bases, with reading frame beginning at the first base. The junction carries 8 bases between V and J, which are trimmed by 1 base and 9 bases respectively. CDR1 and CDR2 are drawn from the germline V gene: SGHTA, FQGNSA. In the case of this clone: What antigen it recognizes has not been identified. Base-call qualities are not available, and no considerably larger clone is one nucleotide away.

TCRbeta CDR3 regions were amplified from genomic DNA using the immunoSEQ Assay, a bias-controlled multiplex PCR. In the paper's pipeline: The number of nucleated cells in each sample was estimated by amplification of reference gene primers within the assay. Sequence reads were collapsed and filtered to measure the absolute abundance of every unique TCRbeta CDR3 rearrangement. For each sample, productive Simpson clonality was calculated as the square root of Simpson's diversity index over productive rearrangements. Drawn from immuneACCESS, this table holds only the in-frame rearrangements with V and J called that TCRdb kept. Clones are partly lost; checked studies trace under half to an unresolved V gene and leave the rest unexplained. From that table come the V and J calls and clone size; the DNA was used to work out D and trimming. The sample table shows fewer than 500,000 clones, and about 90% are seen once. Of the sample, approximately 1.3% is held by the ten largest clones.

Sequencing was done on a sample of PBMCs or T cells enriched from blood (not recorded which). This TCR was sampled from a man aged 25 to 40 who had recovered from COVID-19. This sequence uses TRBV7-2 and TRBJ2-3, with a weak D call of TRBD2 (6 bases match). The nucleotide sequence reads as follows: TGTGCCAGCAGCTTAGACGGGAGAACGCAGTATTTT. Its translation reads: CASSLDGRTQYF.